The rows below give T cell receptor beta chains drawn from one sample of a study of blood T cell repertoires in COVID-19. TCRdb's table, derived via immunoSEQ multiplex PCR, lists solely in-frame clones and lacks some. The profile shows fewer than 80,000 clones, 70% to 90% of them singletons. Specimen: peripheral blood. Receptor source: a man younger than 45 with acute or convalescent COVID-19. Both conserved end residues are part of each CDR3. The D gene is left open where the match is weak. A clone size is listed for some rows: how often the clone was seen (once, few, many), or a class if it is expanded.

V	J	size	D	CDR3	DNA
TRBV9	TRBJ1-1	.	.	CASSVGGVNTEAFF	TGTGCCAGCAGCGTGGGCGGGGTGAACACTGAAGCTTTCTTT
TRBV2	TRBJ1-6	.	.	CASANRDSYNSPLHF	TGTGCCAGCGCTAACAGGGACTCCTATAATTCACCCCTCCACTTT
TRBV2	TRBJ2-1	.	.	CASSDTDRPPYNEQFF	TGTGCCAGCAGTGATACCGACAGGCCCCCCTACAATGAGCAGTTCTTC
TRBV7-2	TRBJ1-3	.	.	CASSQDSSGNTIYF	TGTGCCAGCAGCCAAGACAGCTCTGGAAACACCATATATTTT
TRBV5-1	TRBJ2-6	.	TRBD2	CASSFRGTSGGLSGANVLTF	TGCGCCAGCAGCTTCAGGGGGACTAGCGGGGGACTCTCTGGGGCCAACGTCCTGACTTTC
TRBV5-6	TRBJ1-2	.	.	CASSLVQAGDGYTF	TGTGCCAGCAGCTTGGTGCAGGCCGGGGATGGCTACACCTTC
TRBV6-1	TRBJ2-7	once	.	CASSEDSPYEQYF	TGTGCCAGCAGTGAAGACAGTCCCTACGAGCAGTACTTC
TRBV28	TRBJ1-1	.	.	CASSPNGVRTEAFF	TGTGCCAGCAGCCCGAACGGGGTGCGGACTGAAGCTTTCTTT
TRBV7-3	TRBJ2-5	.	.	CASSSSGQWETQYF	TGTGCCAGCAGCTCTTCAGGACAGTGGGAGACCCAGTACTTC
TRBV10-2	TRBJ2-5	.	.	CASSEDRIEETQYF	TGCGCCAGCAGTGAGGACAGGATTGAAGAGACCCAGTACTTC
TRBV28	TRBJ2-6	.	.	CASSSERGGAGANVLTF	TGTGCCAGCAGTTCGGAAAGGGGGGGCGCTGGGGCCAACGTCCTGACTTTC
TRBV27	TRBJ1-6	.	.	CASSLLPSGSHNSPLHF	TGTGCCAGCAGTTTACTCCCCTCAGGCTCCCATAATTCACCCCTCCACTTT
TRBV7-9	TRBJ1-4	.	TRBD1	CASSRQGYEKLFF	TGTGCCAGCAGCAGACAGGGTTATGAAAAACTGTTTTTT
TRBV9	TRBJ2-2	.	TRBD2	CASSVALAGAGELFF	TGTGCCAGCAGCGTCGCACTAGCGGGAGCCGGGGAGCTGTTTTTT
TRBV13	TRBJ2-7	.	.	CASSTGYEQYF	TGTGCCAGCAGCACGGGCTACGAGCAGTACTTC
TRBV18	TRBJ2-1	.	TRBD2	CASSPPLGLAGATDNEQFF	TGTGCCAGCTCACCACCGCTGGGACTAGCGGGAGCGACGGATAATGAGCAGTTCTTC
TRBV5-1	TRBJ2-7	.	.	CASRDYVTYEQYF	TGCGCCAGCAGGGACTACGTTACCTACGAGCAGTACTTC
TRBV7-9	TRBJ1-4	.	.	CASSSDREAGEKLFF	TGTGCCAGCAGCTCCGACCGGGAGGCGGGTGAAAAACTGTTTTTT
TRBV4-2	TRBJ2-7	.	.	CASSLVGLSGEQYF	TGTGCCAGCAGCCTCGTAGGACTGAGTGGCGAGCAGTACTTC
TRBV6-2/TRBV6-3	TRBJ2-7	.	TRBD1	CASSHGQGYEQYF	TGTGCCAGCAGCCACGGACAGGGCTACGAGCAGTACTTC
TRBV9	TRBJ2-1	.	TRBD2	CASSPIRTSDINEQFF	TGTGCCAGCAGCCCAATTCGGACTAGCGATATCAATGAGCAGTTCTTC
TRBV19	TRBJ2-7	few	.	CAASPPGSYEQYF	TGTGCCGCCTCCCCACCGGGGTCCTACGAGCAGTACTTC
TRBV18	TRBJ2-2	few	TRBD1	CASSPRDRELTGELFF	TGTGCCAGCTCACCACGGGACAGGGAACTCACCGGGGAGCTGTTTTTT
TRBV7-6	TRBJ2-1	.	.	CASSLQAAGVVDEQFF	TGTGCCAGCAGCTTACAGGCAGCAGGGGTGGTTGATGAGCAGTTCTTC
TRBV19	TRBJ1-5	.	.	CASSPVAGPQHF	TGTGCCAGTAGTCCGGTAGCGGGGCCCCAGCATTTT
TRBV5-1	TRBJ2-3	once	.	CASSPRDTTTDTQYF	TGCGCCAGCAGCCCCCGGGACACGACCACAGATACGCAGTATTTT
TRBV28	TRBJ2-5	.	.	CASSPPSTGLETQYF	TGTGCCAGCAGTCCACCCTCAACAGGGTTGGAGACCCAGTACTTC
TRBV12-3/TRBV12-4	TRBJ2-7	.	.	CASSFKGTYEQYF	TGTGCCAGCAGTTTTAAGGGGACCTACGAGCAGTACTTC
TRBV10-3	TRBJ2-7	few	.	CAISEQKYEQYF	TGTGCCATCAGTGAACAGAAATACGAGCAGTACTTC
TRBV4-3	TRBJ2-3	few	.	CASSQDFRYEPDTQYF	TGCGCCAGCAGCCAAGATTTCCGGTACGAGCCAGATACGCAGTATTTT
TRBV10-3	TRBJ2-3	once	TRBD2	CAISAYSSGTPSTDTQYF	TGTGCCATCAGTGCCTATTCTAGCGGGACCCCTAGCACAGATACGCAGTATTTT
TRBV19	TRBJ1-2	.	TRBD1	CASRGTGGDRVYGYTF	TGTGCCTCAAGGGGGACAGGGGGCGATCGGGTCTATGGCTACACCTTC
TRBV7-2	TRBJ2-1	once	.	CASSGLGGSYNEQFF	TGTGCCAGCAGCGGGTTAGGGGGATCCTACAATGAGCAGTTCTTC
TRBV2	TRBJ1-5	.	.	CASKTESNQPQHF	TGTGCCAGCAAGACTGAAAGCAATCAGCCCCAGCATTTT
TRBV7-9	TRBJ2-7	.	TRBD1	CASSFIRQGAYEQYF	TGTGCCAGCAGCTTTATACGACAGGGAGCCTACGAGCAGTACTTC
TRBV21-1	TRBJ2-1	.	.	CASSKVDGIRSYNEQFF	TGTGCCAGCAGCAAAGTGGACGGGATCCGCTCCTACAATGAGCAGTTCTTC
TRBV30	TRBJ1-4	.	.	CAFDKSHEKLFF	TGTGCCTTTGACAAAAGCCATGAAAAACTGTTTTTT
TRBV29-1	TRBJ1-5	.	.	CSVGGHDDQPQHF	TGCAGCGTTGGAGGGCATGACGATCAGCCCCAGCATTTT
TRBV4-1	TRBJ1-2	.	TRBD1	CASSQGGFRTGVDGYTF	TGCGCCAGCAGCCAAGGTGGGTTTAGGACAGGGGTTGATGGCTACACCTTC
TRBV4-3	TRBJ2-4	.	TRBD1	CASSPGQGQSNIQYF	TGCGCCAGCAGCCCAGGACAGGGTCAATCGAACATTCAGTACTTC
TRBV5-1	TRBJ2-7	.	.	CASSPQGLDPYEQYF	TGCGCCAGCAGCCCCCAGGGGCTAGACCCCTACGAGCAGTACTTC
TRBV7-9	TRBJ2-5	once	.	CASSPRGNYETQYF	TGTGCCAGCAGCCCAAGGGGCAACTATGAGACCCAGTACTTC
TRBV29-1	TRBJ2-7	.	.	CSVVSRFPHEQYF	TGCAGCGTTGTCTCCAGGTTTCCCCACGAGCAGTACTTC
TRBV7-8	TRBJ2-1	once	.	CASSLVGGGDEQFF	TGTGCCAGCAGCTTGGTGGGGGGGGGCGATGAGCAGTTCTTC
TRBV12-3/TRBV12-4	TRBJ2-1	once	.	CASSLLEGEQFF	TGTGCCAGCAGTTTATTAGAGGGTGAGCAGTTCTTC
TRBV19	TRBJ1-5	few	.	CASAGGRGAQPQHF	TGTGCCAGTGCTGGCGGTAGGGGTGCTCAGCCCCAGCATTTT
TRBV6-2/TRBV6-3	TRBJ2-7	.	.	CASSWDTYEQYF	TGTGCCAGCAGCTGGGACACCTACGAGCAGTACTTC
TRBV7-6	TRBJ2-7	.	TRBD1	CASSLEGQENYEQYF	TGTGCCAGCAGCTTAGAGGGACAGGAAAACTACGAGCAGTACTTC
TRBV11-2	TRBJ2-7	.	TRBD2	CASSLRRGRVYEQYF	TGTGCCAGCAGCTTGAGGAGAGGGAGGGTCTACGAGCAGTACTTC
TRBV28	TRBJ2-1	.	TRBD2	CASKPIAGAYNEQFF	TGTGCCAGCAAACCGATAGCGGGGGCGTACAATGAGCAGTTCTTC
TRBV10-2	TRBJ2-3	many	TRBD2	CASSDASGSTDTQYF	TGCGCCAGCAGTGACGCTAGCGGGAGCACAGATACGCAGTATTTT
TRBV30	TRBJ1-1	.	.	CAWSVRTLNSAEAFF	TGTGCCTGGAGTGTAAGGACACTCAATAGTGCTGAAGCTTTCTTT
TRBV9	TRBJ2-2	.	.	CASSVGLADTGELFF	TGTGCCAGCAGCGTAGGGCTAGCAGACACCGGGGAGCTGTTTTTT
TRBV21-1	TRBJ2-1	.	.	CASSSRDRDPHNEQFF	TGTGCCAGCAGCTCCCGGGACAGGGATCCCCACAATGAGCAGTTCTTC